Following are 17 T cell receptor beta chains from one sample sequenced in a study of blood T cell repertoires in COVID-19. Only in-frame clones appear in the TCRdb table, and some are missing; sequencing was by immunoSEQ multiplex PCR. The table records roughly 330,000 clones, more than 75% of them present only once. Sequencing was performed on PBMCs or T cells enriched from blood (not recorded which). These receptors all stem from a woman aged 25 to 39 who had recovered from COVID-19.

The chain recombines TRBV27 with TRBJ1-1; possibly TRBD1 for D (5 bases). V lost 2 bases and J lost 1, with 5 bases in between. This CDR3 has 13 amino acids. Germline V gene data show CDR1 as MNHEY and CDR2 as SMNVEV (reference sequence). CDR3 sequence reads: CASSLGQNTEAFF. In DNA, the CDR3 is TGTGCCAGCAGTTTAGGACAGAACACTGAAGCTTTCTTT.

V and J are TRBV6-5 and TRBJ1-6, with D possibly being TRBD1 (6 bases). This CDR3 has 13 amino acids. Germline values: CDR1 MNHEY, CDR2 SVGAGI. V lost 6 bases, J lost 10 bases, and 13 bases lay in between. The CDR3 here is CASRQGIGSPLHF. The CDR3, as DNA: TGTGCCAGCAGACAGGGAATAGGATCACCCCTCCACTTT.

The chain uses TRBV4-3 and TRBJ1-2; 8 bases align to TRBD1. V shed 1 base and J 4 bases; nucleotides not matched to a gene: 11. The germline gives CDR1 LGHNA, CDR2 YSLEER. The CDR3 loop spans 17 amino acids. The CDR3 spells CASSQGVLQGVSYGYTF. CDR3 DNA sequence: TGCGCCAGCAGCCAAGGCGTTTTACAGGGGGTGAGCTATGGCTACACCTTC.

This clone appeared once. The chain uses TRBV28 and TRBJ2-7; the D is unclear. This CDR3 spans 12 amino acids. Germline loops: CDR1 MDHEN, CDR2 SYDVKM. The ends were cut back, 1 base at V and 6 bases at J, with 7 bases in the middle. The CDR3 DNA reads TGTGCCAGCAGTTTATTGGTCGGCGAGCAGTACTTC. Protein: CASSLLVGEQYF.

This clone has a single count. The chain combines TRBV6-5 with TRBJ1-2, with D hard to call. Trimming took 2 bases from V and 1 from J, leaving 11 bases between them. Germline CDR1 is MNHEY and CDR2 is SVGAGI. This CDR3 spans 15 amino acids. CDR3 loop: CASSYVVRNNYGYTF. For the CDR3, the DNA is TGTGCCAGCAGTTACGTTGTCAGGAATAACTATGGCTACACCTTC.

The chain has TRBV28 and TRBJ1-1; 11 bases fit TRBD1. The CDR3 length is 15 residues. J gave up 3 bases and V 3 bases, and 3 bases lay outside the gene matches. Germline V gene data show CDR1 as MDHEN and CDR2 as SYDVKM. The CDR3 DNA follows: TGTGCCAGCAGTTTTTGGACAGGGGGCGACACTGAAGCTTTCTTT. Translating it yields CASSFWTGGDTEAFF.

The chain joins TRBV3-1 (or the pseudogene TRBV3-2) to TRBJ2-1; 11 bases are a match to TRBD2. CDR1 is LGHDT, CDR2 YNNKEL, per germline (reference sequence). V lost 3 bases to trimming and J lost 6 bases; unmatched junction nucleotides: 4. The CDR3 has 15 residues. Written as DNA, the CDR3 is TGTGCCAGCAGCCATACTAGCGGGGGAAGCAATGAGCAGTTCTTC. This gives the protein CASSHTSGGSNEQFF.

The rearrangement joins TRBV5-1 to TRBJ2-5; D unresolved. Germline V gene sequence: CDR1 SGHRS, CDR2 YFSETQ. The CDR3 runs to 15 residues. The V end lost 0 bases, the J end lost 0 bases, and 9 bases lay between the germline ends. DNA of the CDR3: TGCGCCAGCAGCTTGGACTACCCCAACCAAGAGACCCAGTACTTC. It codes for CASSLDYPNQETQYF.

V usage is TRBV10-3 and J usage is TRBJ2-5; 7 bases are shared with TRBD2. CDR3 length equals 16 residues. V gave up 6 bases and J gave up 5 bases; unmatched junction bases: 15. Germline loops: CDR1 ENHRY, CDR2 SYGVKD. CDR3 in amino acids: CAISRGALREGETQYF. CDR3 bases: TGTGCCATCAGCCGGGGAGCCCTGAGGGAGGGGGAGACCCAGTACTTC.

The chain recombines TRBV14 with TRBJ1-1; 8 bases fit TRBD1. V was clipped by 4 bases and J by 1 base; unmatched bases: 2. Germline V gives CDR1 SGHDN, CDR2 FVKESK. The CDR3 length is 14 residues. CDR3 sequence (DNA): TGTGCCAGCAGCCCCGGACAGGGGAACACTGAAGCTTTCTTT. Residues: CASSPGQGNTEAFF.

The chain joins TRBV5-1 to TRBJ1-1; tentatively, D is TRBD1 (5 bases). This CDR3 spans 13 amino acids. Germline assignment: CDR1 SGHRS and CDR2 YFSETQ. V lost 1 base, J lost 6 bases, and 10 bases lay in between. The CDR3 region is CASSLQGSAEAFF. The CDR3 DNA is TGCGCCAGCAGCTTGCAGGGAAGCGCTGAAGCTTTCTTT. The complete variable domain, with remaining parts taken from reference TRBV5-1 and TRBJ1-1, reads KAGVTQTPRYLIKTRGQQVTLSCSPISGHRSVSWYQQTPGQGLQFLFEYFSETQRNKGNFPGRFSGRQFSNSRSEMNVSTLELGDSALYLCASSLQGSAEAFFGQGTRLTVV.

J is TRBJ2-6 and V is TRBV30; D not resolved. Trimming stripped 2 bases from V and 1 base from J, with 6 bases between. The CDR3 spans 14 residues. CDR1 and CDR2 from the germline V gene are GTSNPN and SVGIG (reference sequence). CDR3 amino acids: CAWSISSGANVLTF. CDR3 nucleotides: TGTGCCTGGAGTATATCGTCTGGGGCCAACGTCCTGACTTTC.

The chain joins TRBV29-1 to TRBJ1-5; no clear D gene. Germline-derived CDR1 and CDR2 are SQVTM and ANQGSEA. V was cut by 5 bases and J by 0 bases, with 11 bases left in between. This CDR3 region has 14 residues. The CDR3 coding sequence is TGCAGCGTTCGAGGAGGTGGTAGCAATCAGCCCCAGCATTTT. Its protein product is CSVRGGGSNQPQHF.

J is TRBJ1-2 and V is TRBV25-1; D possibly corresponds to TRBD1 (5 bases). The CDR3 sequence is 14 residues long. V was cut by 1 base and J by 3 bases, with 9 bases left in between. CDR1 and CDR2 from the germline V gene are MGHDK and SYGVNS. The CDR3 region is CASSEWGTHYGYTF. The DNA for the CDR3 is TGTGCCAGCAGTGAATGGGGCACCCACTATGGCTACACCTTC.

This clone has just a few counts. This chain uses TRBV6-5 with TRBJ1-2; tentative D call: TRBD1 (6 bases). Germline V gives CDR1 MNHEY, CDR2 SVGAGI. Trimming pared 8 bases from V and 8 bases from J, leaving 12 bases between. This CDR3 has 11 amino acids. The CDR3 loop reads CASGDTAGYTF. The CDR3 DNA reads TGTGCCAGCGGGGACACGGCCGGCTACACCTTC.

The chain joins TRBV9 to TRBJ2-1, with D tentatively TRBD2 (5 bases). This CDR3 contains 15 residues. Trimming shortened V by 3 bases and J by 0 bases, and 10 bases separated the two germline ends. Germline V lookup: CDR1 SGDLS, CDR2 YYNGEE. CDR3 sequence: CASSAVGSSYNEQFF. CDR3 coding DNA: TGTGCCAGCAGCGCTGTGGGGAGCTCCTACAATGAGCAGTTCTTC.

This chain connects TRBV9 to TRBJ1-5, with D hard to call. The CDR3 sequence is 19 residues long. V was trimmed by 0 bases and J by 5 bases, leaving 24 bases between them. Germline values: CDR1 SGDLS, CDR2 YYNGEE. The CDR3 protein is CASSVAFRTLIGLDQPQHF. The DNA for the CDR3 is TGTGCCAGCAGCGTAGCTTTTCGGACTCTGATAGGTCTGGATCAGCCCCAGCATTTT.